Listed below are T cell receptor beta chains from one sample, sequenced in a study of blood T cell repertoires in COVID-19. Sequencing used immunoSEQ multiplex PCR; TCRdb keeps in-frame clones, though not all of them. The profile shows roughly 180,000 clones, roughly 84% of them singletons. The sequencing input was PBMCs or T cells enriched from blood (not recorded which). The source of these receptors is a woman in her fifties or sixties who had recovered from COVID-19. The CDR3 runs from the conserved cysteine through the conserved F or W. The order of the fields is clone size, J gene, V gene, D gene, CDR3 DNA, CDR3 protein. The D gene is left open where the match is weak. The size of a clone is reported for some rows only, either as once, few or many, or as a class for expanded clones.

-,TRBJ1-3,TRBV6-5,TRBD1,TGTGCCAGCAGTTGGACAGGGGGCGCGGGTGGAAACACCATATATTTT,CASSWTGGAGGNTIYF
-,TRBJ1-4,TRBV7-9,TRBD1,TGTGCCAGCAGCTTCGGGACAGGGGCAACTAATGAAAAACTGTTTTTT,CASSFGTGATNEKLFF
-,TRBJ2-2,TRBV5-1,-,TGCGCCAGCAGCTTGCAGAACACCGGGGAGCTGTTTTTT,CASSLQNTGELFF
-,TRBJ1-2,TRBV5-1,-,TGCGCCAGCAGCCTCGACGGGATTAGTGGAAGCTACACCTTC,CASSLDGISGSYTF
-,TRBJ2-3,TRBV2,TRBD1,TGTGCCAGCAGCCCGCAGGGGGATTATGGAGATACGCAGTATTTT,CASSPQGDYGDTQYF
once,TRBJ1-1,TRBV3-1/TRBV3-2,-,TGTGCCAGCAGCCAAGACCCAACTACAGGGTTGGGTGAAGCTTTCTTT,CASSQDPTTGLGEAFF
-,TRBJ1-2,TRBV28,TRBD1,TGTGCCAGCAGTGCGCCCGGGACAGGGGGTTATGGCTACACCTTC,CASSAPGTGGYGYTF
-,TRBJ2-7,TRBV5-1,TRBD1,TGCGCCAGCAGCGGACAGGGGGCGGGAGAGCAGTACTTC,CASSGQGAGEQYF
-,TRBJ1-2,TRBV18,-,TGTGCCAGCTCCCCAACTGAGGGCTATGGCTACACCTTC,CASSPTEGYGYTF
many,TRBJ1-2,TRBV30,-,TGTGCCTGGAGGGCCGTAGGGAGCTATGGCTACACCTTC,CAWRAVGSYGYTF
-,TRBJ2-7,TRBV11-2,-,TGTGCCAGCAGCTTAGAGAGGGTCCACGAGCAGTACTTC,CASSLERVHEQYF
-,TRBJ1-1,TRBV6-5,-,TGTGCCAGCAGTTACGGGTCCGCGGTGAACACTGAAGCTTTCTTT,CASSYGSAVNTEAFF
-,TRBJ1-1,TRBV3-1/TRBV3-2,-,TGTGCCAGCAGCCAGACAGCGAACACTGAAGCTTTCTTT,CASSQTANTEAFF
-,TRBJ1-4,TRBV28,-,TGTGCCAGCAGTTCACTAAGAGCCGGTGCAACTAATGAAAAACTGTTTTTT,CASSSLRAGATNEKLFF
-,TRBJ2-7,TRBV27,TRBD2,TGTGCCAGCAGTTCCCTCGGGAGGGGGGGCTACGAGCAGTACTTC,CASSSLGRGGYEQYF
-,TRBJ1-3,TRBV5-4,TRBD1,TGTGCCAGCAGCTTGGGGCCGGGACAGGGGGAAAACACCATATATTTT,CASSLGPGQGENTIYF
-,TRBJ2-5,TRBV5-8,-,TGTGCCAGCAGCCCGGGCCGACTATCACAAGAGACCCAGTACTTC,CASSPGRLSQETQYF
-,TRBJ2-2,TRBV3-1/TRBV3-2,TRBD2,TGTGCCAGCAGCCAGCGGGGGGAGACCGGGGAGCTGTTTTTT,CASSQRGETGELFF
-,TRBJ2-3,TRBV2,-,TGTGCCAGCAGTGACTCGGGGACAGATACGCAGTATTTT,CASSDSGTDTQYF
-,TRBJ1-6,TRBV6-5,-,TGTGCCAGCATGAGGGGGGGCGTAGGTTCACCCCTCCACTTT,CASMRGGVGSPLHF
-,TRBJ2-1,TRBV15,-,TGTGCCACCAGACCGCTAGGGGGGGACCGTGAGCAGTTCTTC,CATRPLGGDREQFF
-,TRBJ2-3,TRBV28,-,TGTGCCAGCAGTTTAGTTGAGGCAGCCCATGTCACAGATACGCAGTATTTT,CASSLVEAAHVTDTQYF
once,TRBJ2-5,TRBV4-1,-,TGCGCCAGCAGCCAAGATCGGATGGGAGGGACCCAGTACTTC,CASSQDRMGGTQYF
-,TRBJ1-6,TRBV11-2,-,TGTGCCAGCAGCTTACCTGCAGGGGCCTTTAATTCACCCCTCCACTTT,CASSLPAGAFNSPLHF
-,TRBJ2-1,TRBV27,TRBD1,TGTGCCAGCGGAAACCGGGACAGGGGTTTCAATGAGCAGTTCTTC,CASGNRDRGFNEQFF
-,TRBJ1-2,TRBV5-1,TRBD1,TGCGCCAGCAGCTTGGCGAATCAGGGGGCGTTTGGCTACACCTTC,CASSLANQGAFGYTF
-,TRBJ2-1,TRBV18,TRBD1,TGTGCCAGCTCACTGCCCGCCGGGACAGGGAAACACAATGAGCAGTTCTTC,CASSLPAGTGKHNEQFF
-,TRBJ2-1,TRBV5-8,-,TGTGCCAGCAGCCTTGGACAGTACGAGAATGAGCAGTTCTTC,CASSLGQYENEQFF
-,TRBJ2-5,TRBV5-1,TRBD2,TGCGCCAGCCGGCCGGGACTAGCGGGACAAGAGACCCAGTACTTC,CASRPGLAGQETQYF
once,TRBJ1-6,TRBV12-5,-,TGTGCTAGTGGTCAAGGGGCCAATCTCCTCCACTTT,CASGQGANLLHF
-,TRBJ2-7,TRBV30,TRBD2,TGTGCCTGGAGTGCACCCGGGACTAGCGGTTTAAAGGAGTACTTC,CAWSAPGTSGLKEYF
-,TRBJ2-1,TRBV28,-,TGTGCAGGAGGAAACAATGAGCAGTTCTTC,CAGGNNEQFF
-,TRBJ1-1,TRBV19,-,TGTGCCAGTAGTATACAGGGACGCGGGAGCACTGAAGCTTTCTTT,CASSIQGRGSTEAFF
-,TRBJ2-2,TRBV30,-,TGTGCCTGGAGTGTACGGTTCGGGTCTGTCCCCGGGGAGCTGTTTTTT,CAWSVRFGSVPGELFF
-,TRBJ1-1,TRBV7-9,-,TGTGCCAGCAGCTTAGCCAGGGTGCGGGGCACTGAAGCTTTCTTT,CASSLARVRGTEAFF
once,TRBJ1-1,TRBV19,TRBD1,TGTGCCAGTAGCCACAGGGACAGAGCCATTGAAGCTTTCTTT,CASSHRDRAIEAFF
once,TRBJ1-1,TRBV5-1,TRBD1,TGCGCCAGCAGCTTGCGGCCCACAGGGGGATTGGTGCGGACTGAAGCTTTCTTT,CASSLRPTGGLVRTEAFF
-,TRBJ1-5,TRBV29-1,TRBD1,TGCAGCGTGGGTGGGACAGACAATCAGCCCCAGCATTTT,CSVGGTDNQPQHF
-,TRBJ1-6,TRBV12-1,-,TGTGCCAGCAGACGAACCAGGGCTTCACCCCTCCACTTT,CASRRTRASPLHF
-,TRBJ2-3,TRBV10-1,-,TGCGCCAGCAGTGAGACACAAACCACAGATACGCAGTATTTT,CASSETQTTDTQYF
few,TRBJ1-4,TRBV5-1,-,TGCGCCAGCAGCTTAAATTTGGGAGGCAGCCTAAATGAAAAACTGTTTTTT,CASSLNLGGSLNEKLFF
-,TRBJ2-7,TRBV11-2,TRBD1,TGTGCCAGCAGCCCTAGACAGGGGGGCAATCACAACGAGCAGTACTTC,CASSPRQGGNHNEQYF
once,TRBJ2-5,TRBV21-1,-,TGTGCCGGCAGGGGGCGTCAGACTTTTGGGGCCTCGGGTGAGACCCAGTACTTC,CAGRGRQTFGASGETQYF
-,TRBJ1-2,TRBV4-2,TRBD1,TGTGCCAGCAGCCAAGGTGTGGGACAGGGGGGAGGCGGCTACACCTTC,CASSQGVGQGGGGYTF
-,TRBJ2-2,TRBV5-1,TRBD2,TGCGCCAGCAGCTTGGCCGGGACTAGCGGGGGCCGGGCCGGGGAGCTGTTTTTT,CASSLAGTSGGRAGELFF
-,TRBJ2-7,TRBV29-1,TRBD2,TGCAGCGTTGTGGCGGGAGGGCTCGAGCAGTACTTC,CSVVAGGLEQYF
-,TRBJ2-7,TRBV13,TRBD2,TGTGCCAGCAGCAACGGACTAGCGGGAGGGTCCGAGCAGTACTTC,CASSNGLAGGSEQYF
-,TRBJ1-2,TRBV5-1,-,TGCGCCAGCAGCTTGGGGACAGAGTCGAGCTACACCTTC,CASSLGTESSYTF
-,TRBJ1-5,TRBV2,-,TGTGCCAGCAGTGAGGGGGGAATTCAGCCCCAGCATTTT,CASSEGGIQPQHF
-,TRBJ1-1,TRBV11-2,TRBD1,TGTGCCAGCAGCTGGGCAGGGGGCGTCACTGAAGCTTTCTTT,CASSWAGGVTEAFF
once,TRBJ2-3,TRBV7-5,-,TGTGTCAGAAGCCCCAGCCGGGGACAGCCTAGCACAGATACGCAGTATTTT,CVRSPSRGQPSTDTQYF
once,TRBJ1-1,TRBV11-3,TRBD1,TGTGCCAGCAGCTTAGGCAAAAAAACCGGGACAGGGCCGCCCGCTTTCTTT,CASSLGKKTGTGPPAFF
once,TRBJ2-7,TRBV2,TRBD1,TGTGCCAGCAGTTTGTTACAGGGGTACGAGCAGTACTTC,CASSLLQGYEQYF
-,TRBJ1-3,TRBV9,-,TGTGCCAGCAGCGCCGGGGGGGGCTCTGGAAACACCATATATTTT,CASSAGGGSGNTIYF
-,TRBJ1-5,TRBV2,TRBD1,TGTGCCAGCAGTGAGGGACAGGGGGCTCAGCCCCAGCATTTT,CASSEGQGAQPQHF
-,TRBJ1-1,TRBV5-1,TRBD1,TGCGCCAGCAGCGCAGGACAGGGAGGCACTGAAGCTTTCTTT,CASSAGQGGTEAFF
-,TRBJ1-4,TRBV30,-,TGTGCCTGGTGTCAGAGGAGCATGACTAATGAAAAACTGTTTTTT,CAWCQRSMTNEKLFF
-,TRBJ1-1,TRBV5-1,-,TGCGCCAGCAGCTTGTCGACGGGGTATGAAGCTTTCTTT,CASSLSTGYEAFF